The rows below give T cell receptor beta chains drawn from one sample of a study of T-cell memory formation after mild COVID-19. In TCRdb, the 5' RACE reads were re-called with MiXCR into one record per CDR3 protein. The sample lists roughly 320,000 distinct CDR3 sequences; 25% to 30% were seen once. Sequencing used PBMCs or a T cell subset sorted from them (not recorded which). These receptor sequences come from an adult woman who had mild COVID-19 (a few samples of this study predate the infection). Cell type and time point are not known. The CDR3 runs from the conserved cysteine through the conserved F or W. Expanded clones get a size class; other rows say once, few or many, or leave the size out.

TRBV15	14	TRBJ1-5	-	CATARSGEGQPQHF
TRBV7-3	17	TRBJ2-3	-	CASSLGLGQLLPDTQYF
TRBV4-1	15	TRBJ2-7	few	CASSQDLVRLDEQYF
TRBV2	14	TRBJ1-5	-	CASSEWGFDQPQHF
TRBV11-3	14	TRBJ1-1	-	CASSLEVGHTEAFF
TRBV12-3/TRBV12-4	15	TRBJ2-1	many	CASSKDSSSYNEQFF
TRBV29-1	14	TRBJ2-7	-	CSVKTYGGEDEQYF
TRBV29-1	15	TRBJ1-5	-	CSVETGTTGILSQHF
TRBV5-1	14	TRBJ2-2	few	CASSLFARPGELFF
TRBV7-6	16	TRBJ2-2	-	CASSFSSGGANGELFF
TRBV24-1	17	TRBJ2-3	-	CATSDSSGTGRRDTQYF
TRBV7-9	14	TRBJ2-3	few	CASSAAPGADTQYF
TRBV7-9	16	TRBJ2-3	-	CVSSLGVSGATDTQYF
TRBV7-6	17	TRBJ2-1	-	CASSLSPGQSSYNEQFF
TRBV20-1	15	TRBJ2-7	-	CSARDPGQGTHEQYF
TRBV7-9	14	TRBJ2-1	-	CASSPLDRGDEQFF
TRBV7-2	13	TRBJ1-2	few	CASSTDRGYGYTF
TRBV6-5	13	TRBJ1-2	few	CASRNPGENGYTF
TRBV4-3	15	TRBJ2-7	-	CASSQDLGSTYEQYF
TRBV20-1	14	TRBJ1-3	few	CSALDMGAGNTIYF
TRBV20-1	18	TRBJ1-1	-	CSADFTGGAGGLTTEAFF
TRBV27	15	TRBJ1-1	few	CASSFLGRAAEQAFF
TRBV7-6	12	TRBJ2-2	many	CASSSNTGELFF
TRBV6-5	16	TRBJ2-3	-	CASRPPGLAGRKTQYF
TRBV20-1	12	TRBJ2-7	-	CSARGTSGEQYF
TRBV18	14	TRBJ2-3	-	CASSPPSGTDTQYF
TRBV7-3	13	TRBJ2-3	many	CASSGLEYDTQYF
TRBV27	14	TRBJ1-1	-	CASSYRGQNTEAFF
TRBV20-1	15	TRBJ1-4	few	CSARGVAGDTAKLFF
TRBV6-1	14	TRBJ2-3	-	CAMRPGQGMDTQYF
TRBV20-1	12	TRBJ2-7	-	CSARTNTYEQYF
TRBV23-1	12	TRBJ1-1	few	CARDCEGTEAFF
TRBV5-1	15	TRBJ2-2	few	CASSLDGMDTGELFF
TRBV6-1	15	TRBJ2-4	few	CASSDLAGGPDIQYF
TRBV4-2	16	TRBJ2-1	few	CASSARTSGPYNEQFF
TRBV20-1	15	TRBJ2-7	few	CSAREAAGGTREQYF
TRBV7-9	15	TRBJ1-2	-	CASSSGEQANYGYTF
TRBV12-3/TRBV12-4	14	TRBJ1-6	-	CASSSGTTSSPLHF
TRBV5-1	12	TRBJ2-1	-	CASRGVGPEQFF
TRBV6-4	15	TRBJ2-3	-	CASSALAGGTDTQYF
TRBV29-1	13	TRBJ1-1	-	CSVADRRNTEAFF
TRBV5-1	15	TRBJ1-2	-	CASSIGPDREYGYTF
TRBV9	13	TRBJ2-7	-	CASSVGLANEQYF